The 17 T cell receptor beta chains given below trace back to one sample, sequenced in a study of cytomegalovirus exposure and HLA in healthy donors. PCR amplification relied on 60 Vbeta primers (plus 13 Jbeta primers). Assay used: immunoSEQ multiplex PCR; TCRdb lists only in-frame clones, some missing. This table holds 90,000 to 150,000 clones, 15% found once. Sequenced input: PBMCs. The receptors stem from a woman under 30 in good health and CMV-seronegative.

This clone has more than one count but fewer than ten. The chain links TRBV19 to TRBJ2-2; 13 bases fit TRBD2. CDR1 LNHDA and CDR2 SQIVND come from the germline V gene (reference sequence). The V segment lost 4 bases and the J segment 5 bases; nucleotides outside the gene matches: 4. The CDR3 totals 16 residues. CDR3 nucleotides: TGTGCCAGTAGTACAACTAGCGGGAGGGGGACCGGGGAGCTGTTTTTT. Protein product: CASSTTSGRGTGELFF. The variable domain in full, with the rest retrieved from reference TRBV19 and TRBJ2-2, is DGGITQSPKYLFRKEGQNVTLSCEQNLNHDAMYWYRQDPGQGLRLIYYSQIVNDFQKGDIAEGYSVSREKKESFPLTVTSAQKNPTAFYLCASSTTSGRGTGELFFGEGSRLTVL.

This clone has just a few counts. The chain combines TRBV30 with TRBJ1-4, with D maybe TRBD1 (5 bases). Germline CDR1 and CDR2: GTSNPN and SVGIG (reference sequence). This CDR3 has 14 residues. The V end was cut by 4 bases, the J end by 3 bases, with 12 bases between. The DNA of the CDR3 is TGTGCCTGGAATCTGGGGCAGCCTAATGAAAAACTGTTTTTT. Translation: CAWNLGQPNEKLFF.

The CDR3, as DNA: TGTGCCAGCAGCGCCTTGGACACTTACAACGGGGAGCAGTACTTC. Its translation: CASSALDTYNGEQYF. The genes are TRBV9 and TRBJ2-7; a possible D gene is TRBD1 (5 bases). V was shortened by 3 bases and J by 7 bases, with 20 bases between the two germline ends. Germline loops: CDR1 SGDLS, CDR2 YYNGEE. This CDR3 contains 15 residues.

The chain combines TRBV5-6 with TRBJ2-3; D is undetermined. Trimming cost V 0 bases and J 12 bases, with 11 bases left between them. Germline loops: CDR1 SGHDT, CDR2 YYEEEE. CDR3 length: 12 amino acids. CDR3 in DNA: TGTGCCAGCAGCTTGGACAACGAAGAACAGTATTTT. Its protein product is CASSLDNEEQYF.

This clone was picked up a small number of times. The gene calls are TRBV6-5 and TRBJ1-1, with D perhaps matching TRBD1 (6 bases). The CDR3 extends over 14 amino acids. Trimming shortened V by 5 bases and J by 9 bases, and 19 bases separated the two germline ends. Germline CDR1 reads MNHEY; CDR2 reads SVGAGI. The DNA of the CDR3 is TGTGCCAGCAGTACGCCACAGGGTTGGCCCCAAGCTTTCTTT. Residues: CASSTPQGWPQAFF.

The CDR3: CASSETSFNYGYTF. CDR3 in DNA: TGTGCCAGCAGTGAAACAAGTTTTAACTATGGCTACACCTTC. The genes are TRBV2 and TRBJ1-2; D is uncertain. The CDR3 sequence is 14 residues long. Germline CDR1 and CDR2: SNHLY and FYNNEI. V lost 2 bases, J lost 1 base, and 8 bases lay in between.

The chain is built from TRBV6-5 and TRBJ1-1, with TRBD1 as a possible D gene (6 bases). The CDR3 sequence is 14 residues long. CDR1 MNHEY and CDR2 SVGAGI come from the germline V gene. V lost 5 bases, J lost 11 bases, and 21 bases lay in between. Here the CDR3 reads CASSKIQGGKGAFF. CDR3 nucleotide sequence: TGTGCCAGCAGTAAAATTCAAGGGGGAAAGGGGGCTTTCTTT.

The chain uses TRBV5-1 and TRBJ1-3, with TRBD1 as a possible D gene (5 bases). V was cut by 4 bases and J by 0 bases, with 11 bases left in between. Germline CDR1 and CDR2: SGHRS and YFSETQ. CDR3 length: 15 amino acids. In DNA, the CDR3 is TGCGCCAGCAGCCGAGACAGCCCCTCTGGAAACACCATATATTTT. Translation gives CASSRDSPSGNTIYF.

This clone was observed a handful of times. This rearrangement joins TRBV14 to TRBJ1-5; 9 bases are a match to TRBD1. This CDR3 contains 13 residues. J was trimmed by 9 bases and V by 4 bases; bases with no gene match: 4. Germline loops: CDR1 SGHDN, CDR2 FVKESK. CDR3 coding DNA: TGTGCCAGCAGCCGGGACAGGGTTGGGCCCCAGCATTTT. This codes for CASSRDRVGPQHF.

This rearrangement joins TRBV28 to TRBJ1-4; TRBD1 aligns across 7 bases. There are 15 residues in the CDR3. Per germline, CDR1 MDHEN and CDR2 SYDVKM. With 1 base clipped from V and 8 bases from J, the junction kept 7 bases outside the gene matches. The CDR3 is CASSLSRGLWEKLFF. Here the CDR3 DNA reads TGTGCCAGCAGTTTATCAAGGGGGCTCTGGGAAAAACTGTTTTTT.

This rearrangement joins TRBV28 to TRBJ2-1; unclear D gene. Germline values: CDR1 MDHEN, CDR2 SYDVKM. Between the trimmed V and J ends, which lost 8 bases and 10 bases, there was a span of 24 bases. This CDR3 is built from 15 residues. The CDR3 reads CASSLPRMRSWEQFF. In nucleotides, the CDR3 is TGTGCCAGCTCCCTCCCGAGGATGCGATCATGGGAGCAGTTCTTC.

V and J are TRBV30 and TRBJ1-6, with D tentatively TRBD1 (5 bases). The CDR3 consists of 15 residues. From germline, CDR1 is GTSNPN and CDR2 SVGIG (reference sequence). Trimming took off 1 base at V and 7 bases at J, with 14 bases between the two ends. The CDR3 sequence is CAWSALTQGNSPLHF. The DNA for the CDR3 is TGTGCCTGGAGTGCTCTTACCCAGGGCAATTCACCCCTCCACTTT.

This chain uses TRBV7-6 with TRBJ2-1; TRBD1 is a possible D gene (6 bases). CDR1 is SGHVS and CDR2 is FNYEAQ in the germline V gene. The CDR3 totals 13 residues. Deletions cut 1 base from V and 15 bases from J, with 16 bases between. CDR3 residues: CASSLEGTRSLFF. The CDR3 region has the DNA TGTGCCAGCAGCTTAGAAGGGACAAGGTCTCTGTTCTTC.

This chain connects TRBV19 to TRBJ2-7; D possibly corresponds to TRBD1 (5 bases). Trimming took 3 bases from V and 6 from J, leaving 15 bases between them. The CDR3 is 14 residues long. Germline V gene data show CDR1 as LNHDA and CDR2 as SQIVND (reference sequence). CDR3 coding DNA: TGTGCCAGTAGTATTCAGGGCCCGGGTTCCGAGCAGTACTTC. This sequence encodes CASSIQGPGSEQYF.

The chain combines TRBV7-9 with TRBJ2-5, with D perhaps matching TRBD2 (5 bases). The CDR3 contains 14 residues. V was shortened by 4 bases and J by 2 bases, with 11 bases between the two germline ends. Germline V gives CDR1 SEHNR, CDR2 FQNEAQ (reference sequence). The CDR3 DNA reads TGTGCCAGCAGCTCCCACGGAGGACAAGAGACCCAGTACTTC. It translates to CASSSHGGQETQYF. The full variable domain, completed using reference TRBV7-9 and TRBJ2-5, is DTGVSQNPRHKITKRGQNVTFRCDPISEHNRLYWYRQTLGQGPEFLTYFQNEAQLEKSRLLSDRFSAERPKGSFSTLEIQRTEQGDSAMYLCASSSHGGQETQYFGPGTRLLVL.

This sequence joins TRBV7-8 and TRBJ1-4; 8 positions match TRBD1. Trimming cost V 4 bases and J 4 bases; bases outside gene matches: 2. Looked up from germline, CDR1 is SGHVS and CDR2 is FQNEAQ. This CDR3 is built from 14 residues. This chain's CDR3 is CASSSDRGNEKLFF. The CDR3 DNA reads TGTGCCAGCAGCTCTGACAGGGGTAATGAAAAACTGTTTTTT.

The CDR3 coding sequence is TGTGCCATCAGTGAGGTCCAGAAGGAGACCCAGTACTTC. As protein: CAISEVQKETQYF. This sequence joins TRBV10-3 and TRBJ2-5; D is uncertain. The germline V and J ends were trimmed by 2 bases and 5 bases, with 9 bases remaining between them. CDR3 length: 13 amino acids. Germline CDR1 ENHRY, CDR2 SYGVKD.